Listed below are T cell receptor beta chains from one sample, sequenced in a study of vaccination effects on CD4 cells after COVID-19. Measured with immunoSEQ multiplex PCR; TCRdb has only the in-frame clones, and not every one. The sample lists 40,000 to 55,000 clones; less than 85% were seen once. Their target antigens are unknown. The sample here was CD4+ T cells from PBMCs cultured without peptide, taken after COVID-19 vaccination. These receptors were collected from a human donor who had a prior SARS-CoV-2 infection. The CDR3 runs from the conserved cysteine through the conserved F or W. Fields, in order: V gene, clone size, J gene, D gene, CDR3 protein, CDR3 DNA. D genes are given only for firm matches. Expanded clones get a size class; other rows say once, few or many, or leave the size out.

>TRBV4-2|few|TRBJ2-3|TRBD2
CASSQELAGGLSADTQYF
TGTGCCAGCAGCCAAGAGCTAGCGGGGGGGCTGTCGGCTGATACGCAGTATTTT
>TRBV15|NA|TRBJ1-4|NA
CATSRDTRVRANEKLFF
TGTGCCACCAGCAGAGACACCAGGGTCAGGGCTAATGAAAAACTGTTTTTT
>TRBV19|NA|TRBJ1-6|NA
CASSRANNSPLHF
TGTGCCAGTAGTCGGGCTAATAATTCACCCCTCCACTTT
>TRBV7-2|NA|TRBJ2-2|TRBD2
CASSLAHTSGAGELFF
TGTGCCAGCAGCTTAGCGCATACTAGCGGCGCCGGGGAGCTGTTTTTT
>TRBV5-1|NA|TRBJ2-5|NA
CASSPTQETQYF
TGCGCCAGCAGCCCGACACAAGAGACCCAGTACTTC
>TRBV11-2|few|TRBJ2-7|TRBD2
CASSPSSGSVTYEQYF
TGTGCCAGCAGCCCGAGCAGCGGGAGTGTTACCTACGAGCAGTACTTC
>TRBV7-2|NA|TRBJ2-3|NA
CASSLGVKTDTQYF
TGTGCCAGCAGCTTAGGCGTAAAGACAGATACGCAGTATTTT
>TRBV5-1|NA|TRBJ2-7|NA
CASSLGSTIAEQYF
TGCGCCAGCAGCTTAGGATCAACAATCGCCGAGCAGTACTTC
>TRBV20-1|few|TRBJ1-2|NA
CSASGQGHLGGYTF
TGCAGTGCTAGTGGCCAGGGACATTTGGGAGGCTACACCTTC
>TRBV7-2|NA|TRBJ2-5|TRBD1
CASSLAHRQGQETQYF
TGTGCCAGCAGCTTAGCGCATCGACAGGGGCAAGAGACCCAGTACTTC
>TRBV15|once|TRBJ1-2|NA
CATSRDAGRGYGYTF
TGTGCCACCAGCAGAGATGCTGGCAGGGGATATGGCTACACCTTC
>TRBV3-1/TRBV3-2|NA|TRBJ1-5|NA
CASSQGPVGQPQHF
TGTGCCAGCAGCCAAGGACCTGTCGGCCAGCCCCAGCATTTT
>TRBV19|NA|TRBJ2-1|NA
CASSLQRNTYNEQFF
TGTGCCAGTAGTTTACAGCGGAACACCTACAATGAGCAGTTCTTC
>TRBV2|NA|TRBJ2-1|NA
CASTRLAEVNGQFF
TGTGCCAGCACGCGGCTAGCAGAGGTCAATGGGCAGTTCTTC
>TRBV11-2|few|TRBJ1-5|NA
CASSSQGGPQHF
TGTGCCAGCAGCTCGCAAGGGGGGCCCCAGCATTTT
>TRBV5-1|NA|TRBJ2-7|TRBD2
CASSFGTSGEQYF
TGCGCCAGCAGCTTTGGGACTAGCGGCGAGCAGTACTTC
>TRBV7-3|NA|TRBJ2-1|TRBD2
CASSTRTSGSEVEQFF
TGTGCCAGCAGCACCAGGACTAGCGGGAGCGAGGTTGAGCAGTTCTTC
>TRBV4-2|NA|TRBJ1-4|NA
CASSPIPQGLKLFF
TGTGCCAGCAGCCCCATCCCACAGGGTTTAAAACTGTTTTTT
>TRBV18|NA|TRBJ1-2|NA
CASSSNRGASYGYTF
TGTGCCAGCTCAAGCAATAGGGGAGCCTCCTATGGCTACACCTTC
>TRBV19|NA|TRBJ2-3|TRBD2
CASSVTSGYSTDTQYF
TGTGCCAGTAGTGTTACTAGCGGGTATAGCACAGATACGCAGTATTTT
>TRBV9|NA|TRBJ2-3|TRBD2
CASSAPGREGTDTQYF
TGTGCCAGCAGCGCCCCGGGGCGGGAGGGCACAGATACGCAGTATTTT
>TRBV7-2|NA|TRBJ2-2|TRBD2
CASRSLATGELFF
TGTGCCAGCAGATCACTAGCGACCGGGGAGCTGTTTTTT
>TRBV9|NA|TRBJ2-3|NA
CASSVEGGTDTQYF
TGTGCCAGCAGCGTAGAGGGAGGTACAGATACGCAGTATTTT
>TRBV18|NA|TRBJ2-3|TRBD2
CASSLGTTHTDTQYF
TGTGCCAGCTCACTCGGGACTACCCACACAGATACGCAGTATTTT
>TRBV13|NA|TRBJ1-1|NA
CASSSQGGEAFF
TGTGCCAGCAGCTCCCAGGGAGGTGAAGCTTTCTTT
>TRBV14|few|TRBJ2-2|NA
CASSQVNGGELFF
TGTGCCAGCAGCCAAGTTAACGGCGGGGAGCTGTTTTTT